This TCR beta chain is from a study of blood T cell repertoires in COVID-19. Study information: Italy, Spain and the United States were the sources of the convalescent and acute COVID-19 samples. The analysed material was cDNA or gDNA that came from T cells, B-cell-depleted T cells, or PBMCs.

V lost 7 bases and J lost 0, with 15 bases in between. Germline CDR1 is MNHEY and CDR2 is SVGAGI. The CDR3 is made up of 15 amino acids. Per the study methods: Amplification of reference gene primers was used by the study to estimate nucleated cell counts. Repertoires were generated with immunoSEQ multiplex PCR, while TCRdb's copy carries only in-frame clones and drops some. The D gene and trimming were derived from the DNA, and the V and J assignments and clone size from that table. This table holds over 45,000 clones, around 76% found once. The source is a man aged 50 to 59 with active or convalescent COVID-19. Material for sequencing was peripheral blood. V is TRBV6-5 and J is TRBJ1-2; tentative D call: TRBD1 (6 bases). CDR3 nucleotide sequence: TGTGCCAGCACGCTCGGGGACAAATCTAACTATGGCTACACCTTC. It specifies CASTLGDKSNYGYTF.